This is a list of T cell receptor beta chains from one sample in a study of cytomegalovirus exposure and HLA in healthy donors. Produced via immunoSEQ multiplex PCR; TCRdb's table is partial and in-frame only. Seen here are about 130,000 clones, over 65% observed once, and the top ten hold 3.5% to 4.5%. What was sequenced was PBMCs. The receptors stem from a middle-aged man in good health and CMV-seropositive. The CDR3 runs from the conserved cysteine through the conserved F or W. D genes are given only for firm matches. Expanded clones get a size class; other rows say once, few or many, or leave the size out.

D gene: NA; clone size: NA; J gene: TRBJ2-1; V gene: TRBV5-1; CDR3 DNA: TGCGCCAGCAGCTTGGCTCCCTCCTCGGCGGGTGAGCAGTTCTTC; CDR3 protein: CASSLAPSSAGEQFF
D gene: NA; clone size: NA; J gene: TRBJ2-7; V gene: TRBV5-6; CDR3 DNA: TGTGCCAGCAGCTTGTGGGCAGGGGGGCGGCACGAGCAGTACTTC; CDR3 protein: CASSLWAGGRHEQYF
D gene: TRBD1; clone size: NA; J gene: TRBJ1-4; V gene: TRBV5-1; CDR3 DNA: TGCGCCAGCAGCCTATCCCAGGGGGCAATTAATGAAAAACTGTTTTTT; CDR3 protein: CASSLSQGAINEKLFF
D gene: NA; clone size: NA; J gene: TRBJ1-1; V gene: TRBV19; CDR3 DNA: TGTGCCAGTAGTCGCAGGGCTACAGACACTGAAGCTTTCTTT; CDR3 protein: CASSRRATDTEAFF
D gene: NA; clone size: NA; J gene: TRBJ2-7; V gene: TRBV19; CDR3 DNA: TGTGCCAGTAGTACCCAGATATCCTTCCCCTACGAGCAGTACTTC; CDR3 protein: CASSTQISFPYEQYF
D gene: TRBD2; clone size: NA; J gene: TRBJ2-1; V gene: TRBV10-3; CDR3 DNA: TGTGCCATCAGCCGACTAGCGGGGTCCTACAATGAGCAGTTCTTC; CDR3 protein: CAISRLAGSYNEQFF
D gene: TRBD1; clone size: NA; J gene: TRBJ1-1; V gene: TRBV6-1; CDR3 DNA: TGTGCCAGCAGTAGGGGACAGGGTAAGAACACTGAAGCTTTCTTT; CDR3 protein: CASSRGQGKNTEAFF
D gene: NA; clone size: NA; J gene: TRBJ2-2; V gene: TRBV11-1; CDR3 DNA: TGTGCCAGCAGCTTAGCAGCCTTCTTGGCGGGCGGGGAGCTGTTTTTT; CDR3 protein: CASSLAAFLAGGELFF
D gene: NA; clone size: NA; J gene: TRBJ2-5; V gene: TRBV11-1; CDR3 DNA: TGTGCCAGCAGCTTAGTAGCAGACCAAGAGACCCAGTACTTC; CDR3 protein: CASSLVADQETQYF
D gene: TRBD1; clone size: NA; J gene: TRBJ1-2; V gene: TRBV9; CDR3 DNA: TGTGCCAGCAGCAGGACAGGGAAGTATGGCTACACCTTC; CDR3 protein: CASSRTGKYGYTF
D gene: NA; clone size: NA; J gene: TRBJ1-4; V gene: TRBV4-1; CDR3 DNA: TGCGCCAGCAGCCCGCGGGGGGCCGGTGAAAAACTGTTTTTT; CDR3 protein: CASSPRGAGEKLFF
D gene: TRBD1; clone size: NA; J gene: TRBJ1-5; V gene: TRBV4-1; CDR3 DNA: TGCGCCAGCAGCCAGGAGGGGGCACGAAGTCAGCCCCAGCATTTT; CDR3 protein: CASSQEGARSQPQHF
D gene: NA; clone size: NA; J gene: TRBJ1-2; V gene: TRBV6-1; CDR3 DNA: TGTGCCAGCAGTGAAACACCGGGTCTAGTATCCGGATATGGCTACACCTTC; CDR3 protein: CASSETPGLVSGYGYTF
D gene: TRBD1; clone size: NA; J gene: TRBJ2-2; V gene: TRBV19; CDR3 DNA: TGTGCCAGTAGTATCCAGGGGGCCAACACCGGGGAGCTGTTTTTT; CDR3 protein: CASSIQGANTGELFF
D gene: NA; clone size: NA; J gene: TRBJ2-7; V gene: TRBV5-5; CDR3 DNA: TGTGCCAGCAGGCCGAACGGCTACGAGCAGTACTTC; CDR3 protein: CASRPNGYEQYF
D gene: NA; clone size: NA; J gene: TRBJ2-1; V gene: TRBV19; CDR3 DNA: TGTGCCAGTAGAGGCGGGGTCTTTGAGGAGTTCTTC; CDR3 protein: CASRGGVFEEFF
D gene: TRBD2; clone size: NA; J gene: TRBJ2-5; V gene: TRBV11-2; CDR3 DNA: TGTGCCAGCAGCTTAGGGGTTAGCGGGGGGTACGGGGAGACCCAGTACTTC; CDR3 protein: CASSLGVSGGYGETQYF
D gene: TRBD1; clone size: NA; J gene: TRBJ1-5; V gene: TRBV4-2; CDR3 DNA: TGTGCCAGCAGCCAATGGATTTCGGTTCCAGGGGGCGAAAATCAGCCCCAGCATTTT; CDR3 protein: CASSQWISVPGGENQPQHF
D gene: NA; clone size: NA; J gene: TRBJ2-2; V gene: TRBV9; CDR3 DNA: TGTGCCAGCAGCGTAGGAGGGACTGCACCCTCCACCGGGGAGCTGTTTTTT; CDR3 protein: CASSVGGTAPSTGELFF
D gene: TRBD1; clone size: NA; J gene: TRBJ2-5; V gene: TRBV5-4; CDR3 DNA: TGTGCCAGCAGCACCCGGGACAGAGAAGAGACCCAGCACTTC; CDR3 protein: CASSTRDREETQHF
D gene: NA; clone size: NA; J gene: TRBJ1-5; V gene: TRBV18; CDR3 DNA: TGTGCCAGCTCACCTTTAGGCGGTAGCAATCAGCCCCAGCATTTT; CDR3 protein: CASSPLGGSNQPQHF
D gene: TRBD1; clone size: few; J gene: TRBJ1-2; V gene: TRBV25-1; CDR3 DNA: TGTGCCACCCTCGGGACAGGGGCCAACTATGGCTACACCTTC; CDR3 protein: CATLGTGANYGYTF
D gene: TRBD1; clone size: NA; J gene: TRBJ2-7; V gene: TRBV18; CDR3 DNA: TGTGCCAGCTCCCGGACAGGGGGGTCTCGGTCCTACGAGCAGTACTTC; CDR3 protein: CASSRTGGSRSYEQYF
D gene: TRBD2; clone size: NA; J gene: TRBJ2-1; V gene: TRBV5-1; CDR3 DNA: TGCGCCAGCAGCTTTAAGACTAGCGGGGACAATGAGCAGTTCTTC; CDR3 protein: CASSFKTSGDNEQFF
D gene: TRBD1; clone size: NA; J gene: TRBJ1-3; V gene: TRBV4-2; CDR3 DNA: TGTGCCAGCAGCCAAGATCCTGGAGGGGGCGGAAACACCATATATTTT; CDR3 protein: CASSQDPGGGGNTIYF
D gene: NA; clone size: few; J gene: TRBJ1-1; V gene: TRBV4-1; CDR3 DNA: TGCGCCAGCAGCCAAGGTCTGGGGGCGATCTTCTTT; CDR3 protein: CASSQGLGAIFF
D gene: TRBD2; clone size: few; J gene: TRBJ2-4; V gene: TRBV28; CDR3 DNA: TGTGCCAGCAGTGCGCCGGGACGCCGGGAGGGAGGCATTCAGTACTTC; CDR3 protein: CASSAPGRREGGIQYF
D gene: TRBD1; clone size: NA; J gene: TRBJ2-7; V gene: TRBV7-9; CDR3 DNA: TGTGCCAGCAGCCAACAGGGGTACGAGCAGTACTTC; CDR3 protein: CASSQQGYEQYF
D gene: TRBD2; clone size: NA; J gene: TRBJ2-2; V gene: TRBV2; CDR3 DNA: TGTGCCAGCAGCCCAATGGGACTAGCGGGGAACACCGGGGAGCTGTTTTTT; CDR3 protein: CASSPMGLAGNTGELFF
D gene: NA; clone size: NA; J gene: TRBJ2-5; V gene: TRBV28; CDR3 DNA: TGTGCCAGCAGTCCCACTGCATGGAGGACCCAGTACTTC; CDR3 protein: CASSPTAWRTQYF
D gene: NA; clone size: NA; J gene: TRBJ1-1; V gene: TRBV14; CDR3 DNA: TGTGCCAGCAGCCGGATTCGGGGGAGCACTGAAGCTTTCTTT; CDR3 protein: CASSRIRGSTEAFF
D gene: NA; clone size: once; J gene: TRBJ2-7; V gene: TRBV10-3; CDR3 DNA: TGTGCCATCAGTGAGCCCCTCGAGGCGGTGTACGAGCAGTACTTC; CDR3 protein: CAISEPLEAVYEQYF
D gene: NA; clone size: NA; J gene: TRBJ1-2; V gene: TRBV7-9; CDR3 DNA: TGTGCCAGCAGCTTACTGACAGCGGGCTACACCTTC; CDR3 protein: CASSLLTAGYTF
D gene: TRBD1; clone size: NA; J gene: TRBJ2-7; V gene: TRBV6-5; CDR3 DNA: TGTGCCAGCAGCTCAGACAGGGACCTTCGCGTGGAGCAGTACTTC; CDR3 protein: CASSSDRDLRVEQYF
D gene: NA; clone size: NA; J gene: TRBJ1-6; V gene: TRBV30; CDR3 DNA: TGTGCCTTCATTAGCAGTTTCGATTCACCCCTCCACTTT; CDR3 protein: CAFISSFDSPLHF
D gene: NA; clone size: NA; J gene: TRBJ2-1; V gene: TRBV6-5; CDR3 DNA: TGTGCCAGCAGGACGACAGGAACCTCCTACAATGAGCAGTTCTTC; CDR3 protein: CASRTTGTSYNEQFF
D gene: TRBD2; clone size: NA; J gene: TRBJ2-4; V gene: TRBV19; CDR3 DNA: TGTGCCAGTAGTATTCGTGCGGGAGCGAGCCAAAACATTCAGTACTTC; CDR3 protein: CASSIRAGASQNIQYF
D gene: NA; clone size: once; J gene: TRBJ1-2; V gene: TRBV7-6; CDR3 DNA: TGTGCCAGCAGCTCCGGGTTTGGCTACACCTTC; CDR3 protein: CASSSGFGYTF
D gene: TRBD1; clone size: NA; J gene: TRBJ2-7; V gene: TRBV19; CDR3 DNA: TGTGCCAGTAGTCTAGACAGGGGGCCGAACTACGAGCAGTACTTC; CDR3 protein: CASSLDRGPNYEQYF
D gene: NA; clone size: few; J gene: TRBJ2-5; V gene: TRBV7-2; CDR3 DNA: TGTGCCAGCAGCTCCAGGGGAGAGACCCAGTACTTC; CDR3 protein: CASSSRGETQYF
D gene: TRBD1; clone size: NA; J gene: TRBJ1-3; V gene: TRBV30; CDR3 DNA: TGTGCCTGGAGCGCCGTAAGGACAGGTTCTGGAAACACCATATATTTT; CDR3 protein: CAWSAVRTGSGNTIYF
D gene: TRBD2; clone size: NA; J gene: TRBJ2-1; V gene: TRBV5-1; CDR3 DNA: TGCGCCAGCAGCTTGTCTAGCGGGGGTAGAGATGAGCAGTTCTTC; CDR3 protein: CASSLSSGGRDEQFF
D gene: NA; clone size: NA; J gene: TRBJ1-2; V gene: TRBV6-1; CDR3 DNA: TGTGCCAGCAGGGTAGGACAGCCGTTACTTAGCGGCTACACCTTC; CDR3 protein: CASRVGQPLLSGYTF
D gene: NA; clone size: few; J gene: TRBJ2-1; V gene: TRBV10-1; CDR3 DNA: TGCGCCAGCAGTGTAGATCAGGGGGGCAAGAATGAGCAGTTCTTC; CDR3 protein: CASSVDQGGKNEQFF
D gene: NA; clone size: NA; J gene: TRBJ1-4; V gene: TRBV28; CDR3 DNA: TGTGCCAGCAGTCTGAATGAAAAACTGTTTTTT; CDR3 protein: CASSLNEKLFF
D gene: NA; clone size: NA; J gene: TRBJ1-4; V gene: TRBV6-5; CDR3 DNA: TGTGCCAGCAGCATTTCGGTAACTAATGAAAAACTGTTTTTT; CDR3 protein: CASSISVTNEKLFF
D gene: NA; clone size: NA; J gene: TRBJ2-1; V gene: TRBV6-4; CDR3 DNA: TGTGCCAGCAAGACGTATAGCGGCGACTACCAAGAGGAGCAGTTCTTC; CDR3 protein: CASKTYSGDYQEEQFF
D gene: NA; clone size: NA; J gene: TRBJ1-6; V gene: TRBV5-6; CDR3 DNA: TGTGCCAGCAGCTCCCAGGGATATAATTCACCCCTCCACTTT; CDR3 protein: CASSSQGYNSPLHF
D gene: TRBD1; clone size: NA; J gene: TRBJ1-3; V gene: TRBV6-5; CDR3 DNA: TGTGCCAGCATCGGACAGGGCCCCTCTGGAAACACCATATATTTT; CDR3 protein: CASIGQGPSGNTIYF
D gene: TRBD1; clone size: NA; J gene: TRBJ1-2; V gene: TRBV11-2; CDR3 DNA: TGTGCCAGCAGCCAGGACAGGGAGCATGGCTACACCTTC; CDR3 protein: CASSQDREHGYTF
D gene: TRBD2; clone size: NA; J gene: TRBJ2-2; V gene: TRBV9; CDR3 DNA: TGTGCCAGCAGCGTTGGCGGGGCGGGAGGTTACACCGGGGAGCTGTTTTTT; CDR3 protein: CASSVGGAGGYTGELFF
D gene: NA; clone size: NA; J gene: TRBJ2-1; V gene: TRBV14; CDR3 DNA: TGTGCCAGCAGCCAAGAAGTCGGTGAGCAGTTCTTC; CDR3 protein: CASSQEVGEQFF
D gene: NA; clone size: NA; J gene: TRBJ1-1; V gene: TRBV19; CDR3 DNA: TGTGCCAGTACCCAAACACGGAACACTGAAGCTTTCTTT; CDR3 protein: CASTQTRNTEAFF
D gene: TRBD1; clone size: NA; J gene: TRBJ2-6; V gene: TRBV11-1; CDR3 DNA: TGTGCCAGCAGACCCGGGACAGGGGGACTTGGGGCCAACGTCCTGACTTTC; CDR3 protein: CASRPGTGGLGANVLTF
D gene: NA; clone size: once; J gene: TRBJ2-7; V gene: TRBV4-2; CDR3 DNA: TGTGCCAGCAGGTCAACAGGGAACTCCTACGAGCAGTACTTC; CDR3 protein: CASRSTGNSYEQYF
D gene: NA; clone size: NA; J gene: TRBJ1-1; V gene: TRBV27; CDR3 DNA: TGTGCCAGCAGGCGGGGTAGAAACACTGAAGCTTTCTTT; CDR3 protein: CASRRGRNTEAFF
D gene: TRBD1; clone size: NA; J gene: TRBJ1-2; V gene: TRBV4-2; CDR3 DNA: TGTGCCAGCAGCCAAGGTTTACAGGGGAACTATGGCTACACCTTC; CDR3 protein: CASSQGLQGNYGYTF